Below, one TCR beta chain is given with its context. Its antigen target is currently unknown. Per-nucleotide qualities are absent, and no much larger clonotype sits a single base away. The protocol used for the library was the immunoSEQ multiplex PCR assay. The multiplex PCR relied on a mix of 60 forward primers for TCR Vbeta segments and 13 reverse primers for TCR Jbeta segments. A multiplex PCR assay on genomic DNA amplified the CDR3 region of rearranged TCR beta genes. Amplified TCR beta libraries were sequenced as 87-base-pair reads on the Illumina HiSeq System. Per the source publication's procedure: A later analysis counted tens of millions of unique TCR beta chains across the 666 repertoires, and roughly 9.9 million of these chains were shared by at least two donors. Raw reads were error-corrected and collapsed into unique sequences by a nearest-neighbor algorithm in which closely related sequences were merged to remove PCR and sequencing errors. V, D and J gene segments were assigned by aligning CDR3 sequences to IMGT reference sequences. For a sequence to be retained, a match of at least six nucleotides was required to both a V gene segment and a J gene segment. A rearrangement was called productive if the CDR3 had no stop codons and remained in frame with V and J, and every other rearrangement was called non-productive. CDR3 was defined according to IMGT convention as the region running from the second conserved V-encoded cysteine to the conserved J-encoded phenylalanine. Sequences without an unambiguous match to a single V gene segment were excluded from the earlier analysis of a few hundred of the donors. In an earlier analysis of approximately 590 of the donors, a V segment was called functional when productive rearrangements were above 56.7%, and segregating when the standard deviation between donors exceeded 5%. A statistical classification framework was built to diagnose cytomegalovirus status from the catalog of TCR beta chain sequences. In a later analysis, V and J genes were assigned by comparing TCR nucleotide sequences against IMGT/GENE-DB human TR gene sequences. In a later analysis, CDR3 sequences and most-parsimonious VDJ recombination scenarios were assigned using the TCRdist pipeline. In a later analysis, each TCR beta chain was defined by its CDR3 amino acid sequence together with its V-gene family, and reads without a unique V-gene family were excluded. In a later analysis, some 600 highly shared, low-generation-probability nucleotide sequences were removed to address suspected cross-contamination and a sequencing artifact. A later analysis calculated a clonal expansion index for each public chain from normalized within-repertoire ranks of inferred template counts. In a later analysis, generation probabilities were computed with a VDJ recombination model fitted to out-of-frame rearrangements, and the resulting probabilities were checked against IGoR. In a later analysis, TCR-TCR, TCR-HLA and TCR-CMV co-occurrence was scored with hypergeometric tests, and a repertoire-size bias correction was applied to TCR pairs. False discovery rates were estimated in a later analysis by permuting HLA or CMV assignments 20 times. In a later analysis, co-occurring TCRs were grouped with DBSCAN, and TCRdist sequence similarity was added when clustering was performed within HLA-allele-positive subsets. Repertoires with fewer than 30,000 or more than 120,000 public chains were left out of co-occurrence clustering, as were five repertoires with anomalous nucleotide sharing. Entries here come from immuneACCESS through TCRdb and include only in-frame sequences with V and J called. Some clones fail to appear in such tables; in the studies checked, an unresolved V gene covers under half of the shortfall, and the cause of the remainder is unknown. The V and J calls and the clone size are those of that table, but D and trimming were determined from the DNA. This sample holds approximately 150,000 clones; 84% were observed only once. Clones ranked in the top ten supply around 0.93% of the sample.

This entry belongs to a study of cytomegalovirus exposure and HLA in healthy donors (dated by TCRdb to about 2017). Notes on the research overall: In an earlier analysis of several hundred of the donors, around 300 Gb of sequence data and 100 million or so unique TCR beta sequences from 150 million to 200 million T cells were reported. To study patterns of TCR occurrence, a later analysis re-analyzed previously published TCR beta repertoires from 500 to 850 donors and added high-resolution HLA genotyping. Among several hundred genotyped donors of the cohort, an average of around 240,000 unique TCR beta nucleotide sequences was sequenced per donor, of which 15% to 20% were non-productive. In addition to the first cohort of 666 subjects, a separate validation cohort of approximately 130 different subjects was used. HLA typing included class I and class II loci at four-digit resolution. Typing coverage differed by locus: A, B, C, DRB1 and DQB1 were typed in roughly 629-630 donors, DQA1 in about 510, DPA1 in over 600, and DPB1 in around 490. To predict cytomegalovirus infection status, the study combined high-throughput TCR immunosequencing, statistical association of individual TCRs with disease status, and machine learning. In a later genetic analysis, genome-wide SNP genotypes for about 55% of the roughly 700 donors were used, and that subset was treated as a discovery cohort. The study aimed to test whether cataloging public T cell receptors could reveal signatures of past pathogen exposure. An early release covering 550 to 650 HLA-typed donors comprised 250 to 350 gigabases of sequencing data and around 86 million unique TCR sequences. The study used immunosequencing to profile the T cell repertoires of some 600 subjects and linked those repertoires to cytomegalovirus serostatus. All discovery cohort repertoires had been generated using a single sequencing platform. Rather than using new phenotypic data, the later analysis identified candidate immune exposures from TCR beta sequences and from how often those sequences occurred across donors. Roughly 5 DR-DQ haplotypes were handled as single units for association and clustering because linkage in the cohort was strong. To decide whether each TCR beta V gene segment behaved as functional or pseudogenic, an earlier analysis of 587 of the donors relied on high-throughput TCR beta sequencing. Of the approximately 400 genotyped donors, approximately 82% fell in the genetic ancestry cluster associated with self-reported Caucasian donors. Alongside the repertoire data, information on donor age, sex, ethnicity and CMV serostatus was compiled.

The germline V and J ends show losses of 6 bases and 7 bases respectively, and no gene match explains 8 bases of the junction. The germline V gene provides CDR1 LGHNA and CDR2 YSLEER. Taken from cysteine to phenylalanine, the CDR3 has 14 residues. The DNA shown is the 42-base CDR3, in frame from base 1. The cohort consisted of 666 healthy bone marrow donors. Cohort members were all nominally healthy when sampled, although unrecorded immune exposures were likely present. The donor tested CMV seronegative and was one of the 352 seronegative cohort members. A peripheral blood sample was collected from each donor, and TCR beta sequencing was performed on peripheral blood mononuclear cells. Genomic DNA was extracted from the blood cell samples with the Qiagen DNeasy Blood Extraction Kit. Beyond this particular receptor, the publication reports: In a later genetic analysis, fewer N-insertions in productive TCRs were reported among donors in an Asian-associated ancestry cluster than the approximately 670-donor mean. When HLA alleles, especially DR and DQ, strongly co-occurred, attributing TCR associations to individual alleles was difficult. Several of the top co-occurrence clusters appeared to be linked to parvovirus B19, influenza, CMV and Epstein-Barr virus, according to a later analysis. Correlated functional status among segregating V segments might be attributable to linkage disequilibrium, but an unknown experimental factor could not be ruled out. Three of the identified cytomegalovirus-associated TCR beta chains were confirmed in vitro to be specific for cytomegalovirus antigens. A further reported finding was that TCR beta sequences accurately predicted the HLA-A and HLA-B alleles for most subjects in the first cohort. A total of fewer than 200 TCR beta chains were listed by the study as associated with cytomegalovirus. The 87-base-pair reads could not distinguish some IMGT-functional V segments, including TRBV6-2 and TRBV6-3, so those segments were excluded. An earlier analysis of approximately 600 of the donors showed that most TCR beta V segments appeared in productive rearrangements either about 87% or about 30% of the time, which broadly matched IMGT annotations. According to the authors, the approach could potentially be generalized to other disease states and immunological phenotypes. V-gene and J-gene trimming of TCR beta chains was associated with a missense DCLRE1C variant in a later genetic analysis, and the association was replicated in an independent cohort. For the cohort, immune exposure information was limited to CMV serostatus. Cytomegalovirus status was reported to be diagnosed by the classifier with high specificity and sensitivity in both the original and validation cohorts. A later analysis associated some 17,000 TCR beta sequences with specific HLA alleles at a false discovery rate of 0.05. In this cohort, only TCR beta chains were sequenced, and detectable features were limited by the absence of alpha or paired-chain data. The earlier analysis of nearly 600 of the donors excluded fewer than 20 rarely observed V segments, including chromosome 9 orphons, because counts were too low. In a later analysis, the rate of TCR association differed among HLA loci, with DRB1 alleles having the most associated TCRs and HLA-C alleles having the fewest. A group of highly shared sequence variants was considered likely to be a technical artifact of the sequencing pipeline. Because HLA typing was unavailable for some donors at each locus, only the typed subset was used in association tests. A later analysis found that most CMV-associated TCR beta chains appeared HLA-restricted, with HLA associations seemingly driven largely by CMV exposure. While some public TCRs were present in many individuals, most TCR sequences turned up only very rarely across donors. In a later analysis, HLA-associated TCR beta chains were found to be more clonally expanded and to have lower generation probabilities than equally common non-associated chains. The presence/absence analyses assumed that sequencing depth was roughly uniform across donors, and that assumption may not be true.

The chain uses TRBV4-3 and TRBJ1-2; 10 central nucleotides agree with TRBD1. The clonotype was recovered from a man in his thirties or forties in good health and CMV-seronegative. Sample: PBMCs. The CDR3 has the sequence CASSPTGTGVGYTF. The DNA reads TGCGCCAGCAGTCCAACCGGGACAGGGGTTGGCTACACCTTC.